This TCR beta chain was documented in a study of metastatic and nonmetastatic thyroid tumors. Overall study results and limits: Significantly greater TCR beta diversity was reportedly found in malignant thyroid tumors than in benign nodules (in blood and tumor).

All patients were untreated before thyroid surgery. CDR3 length: 14 residues. V lost 6 bases and J lost 3, with 11 bases in between. In regard to this clone: Its antigen is undetermined.

TCRdb reprocessed the PCR reads via MiXCR. The sample lists about 4,100 clones, roughly 35% occurring once. Sequencing was performed on adjacent normal tissue. The TCR was taken from a male donor with papillary thyroid cancer or a benign thyroid nodule (not recorded which). Some clones in this sample may be carry-over from other donors' samples. The rearrangement uses TRBV12-3 or TRBV12-4 and TRBJ1-4; D is unresolved. The CDR3 spells CASRLWTSNEKLFF. The CDR3 DNA reads TGTGCCAGCAGGCTTTGGACCTCTAATGAAAAACTGTTTTTT.